These 32 T cell receptor beta chains share one sample of origin, sequenced in a study of blood T cell repertoires in COVID-19. Profiled with immunoSEQ multiplex PCR; TCRdb holds only in-frame clones, not every one. The sample includes approximately 250,000 clones, approximately 88% of them seen just once. Sequenced: peripheral blood. The receptors come from a woman in her seventies with COVID-19, enrolled during active disease.

This chain connects TRBV7-3 to TRBJ1-2; 10 bases are shared with TRBD1. Germline V gene sequence: CDR1 SGHTA, CDR2 FQGTGA. This CDR3 has 12 amino acids. V was pared by 10 bases and J by 7 bases, with 6 bases of the junction left unmatched. The CDR3 nucleotides read TGTGCCACCGGGGGACAGGGGCTTGGCTACACCTTC. Its translation is CATGGQGLGYTF.

The V call is TRBV5-1, the J call TRBJ2-7; D remains unclear. Germline lookup yields CDR1 SGHRS and CDR2 YFSETQ. The CDR3 covers 11 residues. Between the trimmed V and J ends, which lost 4 bases and 2 bases, there was a span of 4 bases. CDR3 protein: CASSGAYEQYF. The DNA of the CDR3 is TGCGCCAGCAGCGGAGCCTACGAGCAGTACTTC.

This clone appeared once. The chain carries TRBV9 and TRBJ1-4; TRBD1 agrees at 9 bases. The V gene end was trimmed by 4 bases and the J gene end by 4 bases; junction bases not matched to a gene: 8. The germline V gene has CDR1 SGDLS and CDR2 YYNGEE. CDR3 length: 16 residues. The chain's CDR3 is CASSKGQGPFNEKLFF. The CDR3 nucleotides are TGTGCCAGCAGCAAGGGACAGGGCCCCTTTAATGAAAAACTGTTTTTT.

A note on this clone: The sample holds other DNA sequences that translate to the same CDR3. The chain is built from TRBV6-1 and TRBJ1-2; 8 bases align to TRBD1. Looked up from germline, CDR1 is MNHNS and CDR2 is SASEGT. J was trimmed by 3 bases and V by 3 bases; bases with no gene match: 3. The CDR3 is 14 residues long. The CDR3 region has the DNA TGTGCCAGCAGTGAGGACAGGGAAGACTATGGCTACACCTTC. This codes for CASSEDREDYGYTF.

V gene TRBV6-5 combines with J gene TRBJ1-2; D is unclear. There are 13 residues in the CDR3. The V gene lost 2 bases and the J gene lost 1 base, with 5 bases spanning the gap. Looked up from germline, CDR1 is MNHEY and CDR2 is SVGAGI. In DNA, the CDR3 is TGTGCCAGCAGTTACACCTATAACTATGGCTACACCTTC. The encoded protein is CASSYTYNYGYTF.

This chain uses TRBV7-8 with TRBJ2-5; D is perhaps TRBD1 (7 bases). CDR3 length equals 18 residues. CDR1 SGHVS and CDR2 FQNEAQ come from the germline V gene. V lost 2 bases and J lost 5, with 24 bases in between. The DNA of the CDR3 is TGTGCCAGCAGCTTAATGGTACTAGCCCAAACCAGGGGGGAGACCCAGTACTTC. The encoded protein is CASSLMVLAQTRGETQYF.

V usage is TRBV10-3 and J usage is TRBJ2-5; tentative D call: TRBD2 (6 bases). The germline V gene has CDR1 ENHRY and CDR2 SYGVKD. The ends were cut back, 3 bases at V and 2 bases at J, with 13 bases in the middle. The CDR3 loop spans 15 amino acids. CDR3 protein: CAISDLAQTQETQYF. The CDR3 DNA reads TGTGCCATCAGTGACCTAGCGCAAACTCAAGAGACCCAGTACTTC.

The J gene is TRBJ2-1, the V gene TRBV19, with 10 bases aligning to TRBD1. Germline CDR1 and CDR2: LNHDA and SQIVND (reference sequence). J was trimmed by 7 bases and V by 4 bases; bases with no gene match: 7. The CDR3 contains 15 residues. CDR3 sequence (DNA): TGTGCCAGTAGTAGGCGACAGGGGGCTAGAAATGAGCAGTTCTTC. Protein sequence: CASSRRQGARNEQFF.

The chain links TRBV13 to TRBJ2-7; 8 nucleotides agree with TRBD1. The V gene's germline CDR1 is PRHDT and CDR2 FYEKMQ (reference sequence). CDR3 size: 14 residues. V was pared by 0 bases and J by 3 bases, with 1 base of the junction left unmatched. The CDR3 region has the DNA TGTGCCAGCAGCTTAGGACAGGGGGTCTACGAGCAGTACTTC. This gives the protein CASSLGQGVYEQYF.

The chain carries TRBV11-3 and TRBJ1-2, with 10 nucleotides matching TRBD1. J lost 7 bases, V lost 8 bases, and 13 bases had no gene match. The CDR3 contains 15 residues. The germline CDR1 and CDR2 sequences are SGHNT and YENEEA. CDR3 DNA sequence: TGTGCCAGCGTCATCCCGGGACAGGGGTTCGGTGGCTACACCTTC. Its translation: CASVIPGQGFGGYTF.

This chain links TRBV4-1 with TRBJ1-3; no definite D call. Trimming stripped 0 bases from V and 0 bases from J, with 24 bases between. Germline V gene sequence: CDR1 MGHRA, CDR2 YSYEKL. The CDR3 is 21 amino acids. The CDR3 loop reads CASSQDPRGASSEPSGNTIYF. As DNA, the CDR3 is TGCGCCAGCAGCCAAGATCCGCGCGGAGCTAGTAGTGAACCCTCTGGAAACACCATATATTTT.

The V call is TRBV28, the J call TRBJ2-3, with 14 bases fitting TRBD2. The CDR3 runs to 16 residues. The V gene's germline CDR1 is MDHEN and CDR2 SYDVKM. Germline trimming cut 8 bases from V and 6 bases from J; bases unmatched to any gene: 10. In DNA, the CDR3 is TGTGCCAGCCCAAAGGGGACTAGCGGGAGTGTGGATACGCAGTATTTT. This codes for CASPKGTSGSVDTQYF.

This rearrangement joins TRBV2 to TRBJ1-6, with 7 bases fitting TRBD1. The CDR3 has 15 amino acids. With 8 bases clipped from V and 10 bases from J, the junction kept 14 bases outside the gene matches. Germline V gives CDR1 SNHLY, CDR2 FYNNEI. CDR3 residues: CASAQDRLSNSPLHF. As DNA, the CDR3 is TGTGCCAGCGCACAGGACAGGCTTTCTAACTCACCCCTCCACTTT. Full variable domain (missing parts from reference TRBV2 and TRBJ1-6): EPEVTQTPSHQVTQMGQEVILRCVPISNHLYFYWYRQILGQKVEFLVSFYNNEISEKSEIFDDQFSVERPDGSNFTLKIRSTKLEDSAMYFCASAQDRLSNSPLHFGNGTRLTVT.

This clone came up once. V is TRBV12-3 or TRBV12-4 and J is TRBJ2-1; D not certain. CDR3 size: 13 residues. With 6 bases removed from V and 0 bases from J, the gap between germline ends came to 6 bases. CDR3 sequence: CASRQSSYNEQFF. The CDR3 DNA reads as TGTGCCAGCAGACAGAGCTCCTACAATGAGCAGTTCTTC.

V and J are TRBV7-8 and TRBJ1-4; 8 positions match TRBD1. Germline assignment: CDR1 SGHVS and CDR2 FQNEAQ. V shed 5 bases and J 8 bases; nucleotides not matched to a gene: 7. The CDR3 length is 14 residues. The CDR3, as DNA: TGTGCCAGCAGCCCTTGGACAGGGAACGAAAAACTGTTTTTT. Its translation is CASSPWTGNEKLFF. The full variable domain, in which reference TRBV7-8 and TRBJ1-4 provide the parts outside the CDR3, is GAGVSQSPRYKVAKRGQDVALRCDPISGHVSLFWYQQALGQGPEFLTYFQNEAQLDKSGLPSDRFFAERPEGSVSTLKIQRTQQEDSAVYLCASSPWTGNEKLFFGSGTQLSVL.

This clone was observed once. The chain recombines TRBV5-1 with TRBJ1-5, with TRBD1 identical over 7 bases. V lost 4 bases and J lost 2; bases outside the gene matches: 3. Germline assignment: CDR1 SGHRS and CDR2 YFSETQ. This CDR3 spans 14 amino acids. The CDR3 DNA sequence: TGCGCCAGCAGCCCCGGACAGGGCAATCAGCCCCAGCATTTT. It yields the protein CASSPGQGNQPQHF.

The rearrangement uses TRBV3-1 (or the pseudogene TRBV3-2) and TRBJ1-1; no reliable D call. V shed 1 base and J shed 4 bases, with 10 bases lying between them. CDR3 size: 14 residues. CDR1 and CDR2 from the germline V gene are LGHDT and YNNKEL (reference sequence). CDR3 sequence (DNA): TGTGCCAGCAGCCAAGTGTTGGCGGGCACTGAAGCTTTCTTT. Protein sequence: CASSQVLAGTEAFF.

The gene calls are TRBV25-1 and TRBJ2-5, with 8 positions matching TRBD2. Germline V gives CDR1 MGHDK, CDR2 SYGVNS. CDR3 length: 15 amino acids. The V gene end was trimmed by 8 bases and the J gene end by 0 bases; junction bases not matched to a gene: 8. The CDR3 nucleotides are TGTGCCAGCTCTACGACTAGCGCGTACCAAGAGACCCAGTACTTC. It codes for CASSTTSAYQETQYF.

This chain connects TRBV3-1 (or the pseudogene TRBV3-2) to TRBJ2-1; 10 bases line up with TRBD2. The V segment lost 0 bases and the J segment 0 bases; nucleotides outside the gene matches: 5. Germline assignment: CDR1 LGHDT and CDR2 YNNKEL (reference sequence). The CDR3 length is 18 residues. The CDR3 loop is CASSQDRLAGASYNEQFF. As DNA, the CDR3 is TGTGCCAGCAGCCAAGATAGGCTAGCGGGAGCCTCCTACAATGAGCAGTTCTTC.

The chain links TRBV6-1 to TRBJ2-5; tentatively, D is TRBD1 (5 bases). The CDR3 consists of 11 residues. CDR1 MNHNS and CDR2 SASEGT come from the germline V gene. V gave up 2 bases and J gave up 12 bases, with 10 bases separating them. This CDR3 is CASSEMTEEYF. The CDR3 DNA sequence: TGTGCCAGCAGTGAAATGACAGAGGAGTACTTC.

This clone was seen a single time. The V call is TRBV24-1, the J call TRBJ1-2, with D perhaps matching TRBD1 (6 bases). The CDR3 covers 14 residues. V was shortened by 3 bases and J by 11 bases, with 18 bases between the two germline ends. The germline gives CDR1 KGHDR, CDR2 SFDVKD. CDR3 in amino acids: CATSDPLGASGYTF. CDR3 bases: TGTGCCACCAGTGATCCCTTGGGGGCCAGCGGTTACACCTTC.

In regard to this clone: The sample has other DNA sequences that encode this CDR3 too. The chain combines TRBV6-4 with TRBJ1-5; tentative D call: TRBD1 (6 bases). This CDR3 is 13 amino acids long. V shed 3 bases and J shed 7 bases, with 10 bases lying between them. The V gene's germline CDR1 is MRHNA and CDR2 SNTAGT. The CDR3 nucleotides read TGTGCCAGCAGTGAACAGGGTGGGCAGCCCCAGCATTTT. It codes for CASSEQGGQPQHF.

The chain links TRBV7-8 to TRBJ1-1; 8 bases line up with TRBD1. J gave up 7 bases and V 5 bases, and 12 bases lay outside the gene matches. There are 15 residues in the CDR3. CDR1 is SGHVS and CDR2 is FQNEAQ in the germline V gene. The CDR3 loop is CASSLRTGLEYEAFF. In nucleotides, the CDR3 is TGTGCCAGCAGCCTACGGACAGGGTTAGAGTATGAAGCTTTCTTT.

The rearrangement joins TRBV2 to TRBJ1-2; the match to TRBD1 covers 9 bases. Per germline, CDR1 SNHLY and CDR2 FYNNEI. Losses at the gene ends were 4 bases for V and 8 bases for J; bases not matched to a gene: 8. The CDR3 totals 14 residues. CDR3 in amino acids: CASSVRTGVAGYTF. The DNA of the CDR3 is TGTGCCAGCAGTGTCCGGACAGGGGTCGCCGGCTACACCTTC. Using reference TRBV2 and TRBJ1-2 for the parts outside the CDR3, the full variable domain is EPEVTQTPSHQVTQMGQEVILRCVPISNHLYFYWYRQILGQKVEFLVSFYNNEISEKSEIFDDQFSVERPDGSNFTLKIRSTKLEDSAMYFCASSVRTGVAGYTFGSGTRLTVV.

To note about this clone: One end of the junction is discordant with germline, which a read error may explain. The chain combines TRBV25-1 with TRBJ1-4, with TRBD1 matching over 7 bases. Germline V gives CDR1 MGHDK, CDR2 SYGVNS. The CDR3 spans 12 residues. The CDR3 reads CASRQGAEKLLF. As DNA, the CDR3 is TGTGCCAGCCGACAGGGCGCTGAAAAACTGCTTTTT. Full variable domain (remainder filled in from reference TRBV25-1 and TRBJ1-4): EADIYQTPRYLVIGTGKKITLECSQTMGHDKMYWYQQDPGMELHLIHYSYGVNSTEKGDLSSESTVSRIRTEHFPLTLESARPSHTSQYLCASRQGAEKLLFGSGTQLSVL.

The chain employs TRBV5-1 and TRBJ2-7; D is possibly TRBD2 (5 bases). In germline, CDR1 is SGHRS, CDR2 YFSETQ. Deletions cut 4 bases from V and 6 bases from J, with 11 bases between. The CDR3 runs 12 residues. The CDR3 sequence is CASSLRGPEQYF. The DNA of the CDR3 is TGCGCCAGCAGCCTTAGAGGGCCCGAGCAGTACTTC. The variable domain in full, with the rest retrieved from reference TRBV5-1 and TRBJ2-7, is KAGVTQTPRYLIKTRGQQVTLSCSPISGHRSVSWYQQTPGQGLQFLFEYFSETQRNKGNFPGRFSGRQFSNSRSEMNVSTLELGDSALYLCASSLRGPEQYFGPGTRLTVT.

The chain joins TRBV3-1 (or the pseudogene TRBV3-2) to TRBJ2-4; D ambiguous. V was cut by 2 bases and J by 6 bases, with 8 bases left in between. Germline V lookup: CDR1 LGHDT, CDR2 YNNKEL (reference sequence). The CDR3 length is 13 residues. The CDR3 loop is CASSQMSRNIQYF. The CDR3 nucleotides read TGTGCCAGCAGCCAAATGTCGAGAAACATTCAGTACTTC.

This chain joins TRBV10-2 and TRBJ2-5, with D perhaps TRBD1 (6 bases). This CDR3 spans 14 amino acids. Trimming pared 6 bases from V and 2 bases from J, leaving 13 bases between. The germline gives CDR1 WSHSY, CDR2 SAAADI. CDR3 in amino acids: CASSQQGPQETQYF. The CDR3 coding sequence is TGCGCCAGCAGCCAACAGGGACCTCAAGAGACCCAGTACTTC.

The chain couples TRBV10-3 to TRBJ2-7, with 10 bases lining up with TRBD1. The V gene's germline CDR1 is ENHRY and CDR2 SYGVKD. The CDR3 loop spans 13 amino acids. V gave up 7 bases and J gave up 7 bases; unmatched junction bases: 7. CDR3 amino acids: CAINRQGAGEQYF. CDR3 DNA sequence: TGTGCCATCAATCGACAGGGGGCGGGGGAGCAGTACTTC.

The chain has TRBV27 and TRBJ2-7; 8 bases are shared with TRBD2. This CDR3 spans 14 amino acids. J was trimmed by 3 bases and V by 7 bases; bases with no gene match: 8. Germline V gene data show CDR1 as MNHEY and CDR2 as SMNVEV (reference sequence). The CDR3 spells CASKKILADYEQYF. Written as DNA, the CDR3 is TGTGCCAGCAAGAAAATACTAGCGGACTACGAGCAGTACTTC.

The chain is built from TRBV10-3 and TRBJ1-1; 8 bases are shared with TRBD1. Germline V CDR1 and CDR2: ENHRY, SYGVKD. The CDR3 spans 15 residues. The V and J ends lost 7 bases and 0 bases, in that order; junction bases with no gene match: 7. The CDR3 sequence: CAITKGQALNTEAFF. The DNA of the CDR3 is TGTGCCATCACCAAGGGACAGGCTCTGAACACTGAAGCTTTCTTT.

This chain links TRBV6-5 with TRBJ1-2, with 7 nucleotides matching TRBD1. This CDR3 comprises 13 residues. Trimming at V came to 6 bases and at J to 4 bases, leaving 5 bases not matched to a gene. Germline CDR1 and CDR2: MNHEY and SVGAGI. CDR3 loop: CASRKGAGYGYTF. For the CDR3, the DNA is TGTGCCAGCAGAAAGGGGGCAGGCTATGGCTACACCTTC.